This T cell receptor beta chain was identified in a study of blood T cell repertoires in COVID-19. Across the whole study: Samples taken during acute and convalescent COVID-19 were collected in the United States, Italy and Spain. Sources were T cells, B-cell-depleted T cells, or PBMCs; the material itself was cDNA or gDNA.

In the original analysis: Amplified reference gene primers provided the basis for estimating nucleated cell counts. The data were produced by immunoSEQ multiplex PCR, yet TCRdb's version contains in-frame clones alone and is incomplete. Clone size and V and J calls were adopted from that table, with D and trimming inferred from the DNA. The sample lists some 140,000 clones; around 82% were seen once. CDR3 length: 15 amino acids. The germline gives CDR1 LNHDA, CDR2 SQIVND (reference sequence). The V and J ends lost 5 bases and 2 bases, in that order; junction bases with no gene match: 3. The sequencing input was peripheral blood. V gene TRBV19 combines with J gene TRBJ1-6, with 7 bases identical to TRBD1. The TCR was taken from a man aged 55 to 69 with acute or convalescent COVID-19. The CDR3 region is CASSGGTAYNSPLHF. The CDR3 DNA reads as TGTGCCAGTAGTGGAGGGACAGCCTATAATTCACCCCTCCACTTT. Together with reference TRBV19 and TRBJ1-6, the CDR3 gives the full variable domain: DGGITQSPKYLFRKEGQNVTLSCEQNLNHDAMYWYRQDPGQGLRLIYYSQIVNDFQKGDIAEGYSVSREKKESFPLTVTSAQKNPTAFYLCASSGGTAYNSPLHFGNGTRLTVT.